This TCR beta chain appears in the sequencing data of a study of T cell responses to AZD1222 COVID-19 vaccine. The germline gives CDR1 SGHRS, CDR2 YFSETQ. V shed 0 bases and J shed 8 bases, with 11 bases lying between them. The length of the CDR3 is 13 residues. General study points: Two doses of AZD1222 preceded a rise in Spike-specific TCR breadth and depth. Repertoire sampling occurred only after the peak T cell response. The study identified only 6 or 7 AZD1222 recipients as seropositive at baseline. Clonal diversity may have been underestimated, and the donors were mostly white British, with more females than males.

Using immunoSEQ multiplex PCR, the repertoire was profiled, and TCRdb retains in-frame clones only, with some absent. The sample consists of some 110,000 clones, about 80% of them appearing once. Comment on this clone: The antigen is undetermined.

This receptor was taken from an adult in good health. Sequencing was performed on peripheral blood, taken on day 0 of AZD1222 vaccination. The rearrangement uses TRBV5-1 and TRBJ1-2; no clear D. This CDR3 is CASSLDITGGYTF. CDR3 DNA sequence: TGCGCCAGCAGCTTGGACATAACGGGAGGCTACACCTTC.